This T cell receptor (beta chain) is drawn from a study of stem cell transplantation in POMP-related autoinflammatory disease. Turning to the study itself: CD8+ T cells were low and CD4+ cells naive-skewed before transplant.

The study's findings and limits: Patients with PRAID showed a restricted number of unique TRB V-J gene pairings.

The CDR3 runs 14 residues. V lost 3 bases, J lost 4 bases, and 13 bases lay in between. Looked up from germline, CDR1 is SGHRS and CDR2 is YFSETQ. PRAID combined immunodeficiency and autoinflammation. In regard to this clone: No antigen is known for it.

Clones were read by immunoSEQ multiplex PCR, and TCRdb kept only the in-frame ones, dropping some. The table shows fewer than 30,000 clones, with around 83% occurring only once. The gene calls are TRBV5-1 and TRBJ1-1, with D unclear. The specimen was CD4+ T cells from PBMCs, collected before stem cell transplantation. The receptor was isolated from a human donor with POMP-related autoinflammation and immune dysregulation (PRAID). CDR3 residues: CASSSFEVSTEAFF. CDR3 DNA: TGCGCCAGCAGCTCATTTGAGGTGAGCACTGAAGCTTTCTTT.